This T cell receptor (beta chain) was identified in a study of T cells after yellow fever vaccination. This clonotype has only a few counts. The 5'RACE template-switching step produced TCR cDNA and added a universal primer site and UMIs. A single record per CDR3 protein comes from TCRdb applying MiXCR to the 5' RACE reads. The sample lists just under 600,000 distinct CDR3 sequences, approximately 13% seen once, with about 14% in the top ten. CDR1 and CDR2 (germline): MNHEY, SVGAGI. The CDR3 runs 15 residues. V gave up 0 bases and J gave up 10 bases; unmatched junction bases: 8. The source of this sequence is a man aged 30-40 years who received the YFV17D yellow fever vaccine. This material consisted of PBMCs, taken on the day of the yellow fever booster vaccination. This rearrangement joins TRBV6-5 to TRBJ2-1; 8 positions agree with TRBD2. The DNA of the CDR3 is TGTGCCAGCAGTTACTCGTCGGGAGGGCCAGGGGAGCAGTTCTTC. This gives the protein CASSYSSGGPGEQFF.